This is a list of T cell receptor beta chains from one sample in a study of CD8 T cells in ankylosing spondylitis. MiXCR, run by TCRdb on the 5' RACE reads, gives a single entry per CDR3 protein. The sample gives 300,000 to 350,000 distinct CDR3 sequences, around 20% of which show up once; 3.5% is in the top ten. The specimen was blood, either unsorted or a sorted T cell fraction (not recorded which). The receptors here all came from a female donor with ankylosing spondylitis or in good health (not recorded which). Each CDR3 is given with its conserved first and last residue. D genes are given only for firm matches. Where a row states a size, it is once, few, many or the class of an expanded clone; other rows omit it.

d_call	v_call	clone_size	j_call	cdr3_nt	cdr3_aa
NA	TRBV12-3/TRBV12-4	NA	TRBJ1-3	TGTGCCAGCACCAATATCGACAGGATCTCTGGAAACACCATATATTTT	CASTNIDRISGNTIYF
NA	TRBV18	few	TRBJ2-5	TGTGCCAGCTCACCGCTGGGAGGAGAGACCCAGTACTTC	CASSPLGGETQYF
NA	TRBV12-3/TRBV12-4	few	TRBJ2-1	TGTGCCAGCGGTGCTCTCGCCCCTGGGGCCAATGAGCAGTTCTTC	CASGALAPGANEQFF
NA	TRBV5-1	many	TRBJ1-2	TGCGCCAGCAGCTTGAACAGGGACTATGGCTACACCTTC	CASSLNRDYGYTF
NA	TRBV29-1	few	TRBJ2-2	TGCAGCGTTGCGAGGAGGACCGGGGAGCTGTTTTTT	CSVARRTGELFF
TRBD2	TRBV10-3	NA	TRBJ2-1	TGTGCCATCAGTGAGTTCCTAGCGGGAGGGCAAAATGAGCAGTTCTTC	CAISEFLAGGQNEQFF
NA	TRBV10-1	few	TRBJ1-1	TGCGCCAGCAGTGACGGGCAGGACAACACTGAAGCTTTCTTT	CASSDGQDNTEAFF
TRBD1	TRBV20-1	NA	TRBJ1-5	TGCAGTGCTGAAGCGCCCGGGACAGGGTTTAGAAATCAGCCCCAGCATTTT	CSAEAPGTGFRNQPQHF
TRBD2	TRBV7-2	few	TRBJ2-1	TGTGCCAGCAGCTCCTCACTAGCGGCCTCCTACAATGAGCAGTTCTTC	CASSSSLAASYNEQFF
TRBD1	TRBV5-4	NA	TRBJ1-1	TGTGCCAGCAGTCAAGGACAGGGAGGTACTGAAGCTTTCTTT	CASSQGQGGTEAFF
NA	TRBV25-1	NA	TRBJ2-4	TGTGCCAGCAGTGAGGGGGGCGACAAAAACATTCAGTACTTC	CASSEGGDKNIQYF
TRBD2	TRBV6-4	NA	TRBJ2-1	TGTGCCAGCAGTGTAGGACTAGACTTGGGTGAGCAGTTCTTC	CASSVGLDLGEQFF
NA	TRBV28	NA	TRBJ2-5	TGTGCCAGCAGTTTGCGATCGGCTGGGGCGGCCCAGTACTTC	CASSLRSAGAAQYF
NA	TRBV20-1	NA	TRBJ1-1	TGCAGTGCTAGAGAGGCAGCGAACACTGAAGCTTTCTTT	CSAREAANTEAFF
TRBD1	TRBV10-3	few	TRBJ2-7	TGTGCCTCCCTAGGGGGACAGTCCTACGAGCAGTACTTC	CASLGGQSYEQYF
TRBD2	TRBV12-3/TRBV12-4	NA	TRBJ2-2	TGTGCCAGCAGTTTTTTCGCGGGAGCTCAGAACACCGGGGAGCTGTTTTTT	CASSFFAGAQNTGELFF
TRBD1	TRBV6-1	NA	TRBJ1-4	TGTGCCAGCAGTGGCCCACAGACAGGGAGGGAAAAACTGTTTTTT	CASSGPQTGREKLFF
NA	TRBV20-1	few	TRBJ2-1	TGCAGTGCTACTAATCTGAAAGTGAGGGGGGTACTAGGTATGGGGAATGAGCAGTTCTTC	CSATNLKVRGVLGMGNEQFF
NA	TRBV29-1	few	TRBJ2-4	TGCAGCGTTGAAGCCCCCTTAGCCAAAAACATTCAGTACTTC	CSVEAPLAKNIQYF
NA	TRBV5-6	NA	TRBJ2-1	TGTACCAGCAGCTTGGTGCGTACTTACTACAATGAGCAGTTCTTC	CTSSLVRTYYNEQFF
TRBD1	TRBV19	NA	TRBJ2-3	TGTGCCAGTAGTGCGGGGACAGGGGAAGATACGCAGTATTTT	CASSAGTGEDTQYF
NA	TRBV11-2	few	TRBJ2-2	TGTGCCAGCAGCGTAGGATCAGGGGCGTCCGGGGAGCTGTTTTTT	CASSVGSGASGELFF
NA	TRBV12-3/TRBV12-4	NA	TRBJ2-2	TGTGCCAGCAGTGCCATTAACACCGGGGAGCTGTTTTTT	CASSAINTGELFF
NA	TRBV30	NA	TRBJ1-4	TGTGCCTGGAGTGTAGGGGAATTTGGGGCAACTAATGAAAAACTGTTTTTT	CAWSVGEFGATNEKLFF
NA	TRBV2	many	TRBJ1-5	TGTGCCAGCAGGAGGGGAGAGGCCCCTCAGCCCCAGCATTTT	CASRRGEAPQPQHF
NA	TRBV15	few	TRBJ2-3	TGTGCCACCAGCAGAGATCGGTTGCTGCACCAAGTGCAGTATTTT	CATSRDRLLHQVQYF
NA	TRBV7-2	many	TRBJ2-5	TGTGCCAGCAGCTTAGGGCAGGGCCAAGAGACCCAGTACTTC	CASSLGQGQETQYF
NA	TRBV28	few	TRBJ2-7	TGTGCCAGCAGCTCTAACGGGGAAAGCTCCTACGAGCAGTACTTC	CASSSNGESSYEQYF
TRBD2	TRBV9	NA	TRBJ2-1	TGTGCCAGCAGCGCTAGCGGGCTCTACAATGAGCAGTTCTTC	CASSASGLYNEQFF
NA	TRBV20-1	NA	TRBJ2-2	TGCAGTGCTAGGGCAGACACCGGGGAGCTGTTTTTT	CSARADTGELFF